Included here is one T cell receptor beta chain sequence, with context. The antigen is not known. The V end was cut by 4 bases, the J end by 1 base, with 14 bases between. The CDR3 length is 15 residues. CDR1 and CDR2 (germline): SGHRS, YFSETQ. This sample is drawn from a study of cytomegalovirus exposure and HLA in healthy donors. Across the whole study: A prior study identified 117 million unique TCR beta sequences from 150 million to 200 million T cells. Study-level results: Earlier analysis looked at TCR beta V segments, and most were productive about 90% or about 30% of the time. For most subjects, TCR beta sequences were reported to predict HLA-A and HLA-B alleles with accuracy. V- and J-gene trimming of TCR beta was linked (in a later analysis) to a missense DCLRE1C variant.

A multiplex PCR was run with 60 Vbeta primers and 13 Jbeta primers. Assay used: immunoSEQ multiplex PCR; TCRdb lists only in-frame clones, some missing. The table lists about 210,000 clones, less than 90% of them singletons. The source of this sequence is a woman between 25 and 40 years old in good health and CMV-seronegative. Sequencing was performed on PBMCs. The V call is TRBV5-1, the J call TRBJ1-1; D perhaps matches TRBD1 (5 bases). In DNA, the CDR3 is TGCGCCAGCAGCATTCAGGGAGGGTCGAACACTGAAGCTTTCTTT. The encoded protein is CASSIQGGSNTEAFF.